This TCR beta chain derives from a study of CD8 T cells in ankylosing spondylitis. This clonotype has a single count. Its antigen is unknown. One end of the junction does not line up with germline, which may come from a read error. CDR3 length: 14 residues. Germline V gives CDR1 SGHDT, CDR2 YYEEEE. Whole-study findings and limits: The clones that were linked to disease were reported to be significantly enriched in matched synovial fluid samples from ankylosing spondylitis patients. Within ankylosing spondylitis blood, a TCR beta motif made up of seven to nine highly homologous variants appeared to be characteristic. Before this, some motif variants had been reported in reactive arthritis synovial fluid and blood.

TCRdb called the 5' RACE reads again in MiXCR, with one record for every CDR3 protein. This sample yields 130,000 or so distinct CDR3 sequences, of which about an eighth are seen a single time; about 4% belongs to the top ten. The chain employs TRBV5-6 and TRBJ2-7, with no clear D. The specimen sequenced was blood, either unsorted or a sorted T cell fraction (not recorded which). The clonotype was recovered from a female donor with ankylosing spondylitis or in good health (not recorded which). In nucleotides, the CDR3 is TGTGCCAGCAGCCCCCGCATTGAATCCTACGAACAGTACTTC. Its protein product is CASSPRIESYEQYF.